The 2 T cell receptor beta chains in this list originate from one sample, sequenced in a study of CD8+CD57+ T cells in acquired aplastic anemia. It was genomic DNA that served as the template for profiling TCR beta VDJ and CDR3. TCRdb used MiXCR to reprocess the reads, holding one entry per CDR3 protein. The table lists 200,000 to 250,000 distinct CDR3 sequences, 40% to 50% of them singletons, with 7.8% in the top ten. For sequencing, patients were chosen who had shown expansion of CD8+CD57+ cells by flow cytometry. What was sequenced was sorted CD4+, CD8+, or CD8+CD57+ T cells (not recorded which) from PBMCs. These TCRs come from a human donor with aplastic anemia.

CDR3 region: CATSEGPGEYEQYF. CDR3 DNA sequence: TGTGCCACCAGTGAAGGGCCAGGGGAGTACGAGCAGTACTTC. The V and J genes are TRBV24-1 and TRBJ2-7, with a weak D call TRBD1 (6 bases). Trimming took 4 bases from V and 4 from J, leaving 13 bases between them. There are 14 residues in the CDR3. Germline V lookup: CDR1 KGHDR, CDR2 SFDVKD.

At least ten counts were recorded for this clonotype. The rearrangement uses TRBV27 and TRBJ2-5, with a weak D call TRBD1 (7 bases). From germline, CDR1 is MNHEY and CDR2 SMNVEV (reference sequence). The CDR3 has 14 residues. Trimming took 6 bases from V and 4 from J, leaving 15 bases between them. CDR3 sequence: CASSLTGRRETQYF. The DNA of the CDR3 is TGTGCCAGCAGCCTGACAGGGAGGCGAGAGACCCAGTACTTC.